A selection of T cell receptor beta chains follows, all from one sample in a study of metastatic and nonmetastatic thyroid tumors. TCRdb re-clonotyped the PCR reads through MiXCR. The sample records more than 25,000 clones, approximately 24% being singletons. Sequencing input: blood. The receptors come from a female donor with papillary thyroid cancer or a benign thyroid nodule (not recorded which). Some clones in this sample may be carry-over from other donors' samples. Each CDR3 is given with its conserved first and last residue. A D gene is named only where the DNA matches it firmly. Part of the rows lack a size; the others show once, few, many or a class for expanded clones.

>medium-sized|TRBV12-3/TRBV12-4|.|TRBJ2-7
TGTGCCAGCGCCTGGGGCGGGGCCGGGTTAACCTACGAGCAGTACTTC
CASAWGGAGLTYEQYF
>.|TRBV4-2|.|TRBJ2-1
TGTGCCAGCAGCCAAGACCCTAGAAATGAGCAGTTCTTC
CASSQDPRNEQFF
>.|TRBV5-1|TRBD1|TRBJ1-4
TGCGCCAGCAGTCGGAGGATGGGACAGACAAATGAAAAACTGTTTTTT
CASSRRMGQTNEKLFF
>many|TRBV20-1|.|TRBJ2-7
TGCAGTGCTAACGAACTAGAACTATACGAGCAGTACTTC
CSANELELYEQYF
>few|TRBV6-1|TRBD1|TRBJ2-1
TGTGCCAGCAGTGGCTACAGGGGGAATGAGCAGTTCTTC
CASSGYRGNEQFF
>few|TRBV19|TRBD1|TRBJ1-1
TGTGCCAGTAGTATTAGGATGACAGGGACCCGTAACACTGAAGCTTTCTTT
CASSIRMTGTRNTEAFF
>many|TRBV7-8|TRBD2|TRBJ2-2
TGTGCCAGCAGCCCAGGACTAGCTGCCGGGGAGCTGTTTTTT
CASSPGLAAGELFF
>medium-sized|TRBV28|.|TRBJ2-7
TGTGCCAGCAGCCTCACGGACAGCCGCCCGTTCTACGAGCAGTACTTC
CASSLTDSRPFYEQYF
>few|TRBV7-9|.|TRBJ2-3
TGTGCCAGCTTTGAGGATACGCAGTATTTT
CASFEDTQYF
>few|TRBV6-2/TRBV6-3|.|TRBJ1-1
TGTGCCAGCAGTCCGGCCAAGATGGGGGCGGGGGACACTGAAGCTTTCTTT
CASSPAKMGAGDTEAFF
>.|TRBV30|.|TRBJ2-7
TGTGCCTGGAGTCGGGCCAGGGGCTACGAGCAGTACTTC
CAWSRARGYEQYF